This TCR beta chain was sequenced during a study of blood T cell repertoires in COVID-19. Data came from immunoSEQ multiplex PCR; TCRdb stores just in-frame clones and leaves some out. Here the sample spans about 250,000 clones, 85% to 90% being singletons. Per germline, CDR1 LGHDT and CDR2 YNNKEL (reference sequence). This CDR3 comprises 15 residues. Losses at the gene ends were 4 bases for V and 5 bases for J; bases not matched to a gene: 8. The source is a man aged 35 to 55 who had recovered from COVID-19. Sequencing input: PBMCs or T cells enriched from blood (not recorded which). The chain has TRBV3-1 (or the pseudogene TRBV3-2) and TRBJ2-7; 10 nucleotides agree with TRBD2. The CDR3 loop reads CASSLKVTSGNEQYF. DNA of the CDR3: TGTGCCAGCAGCCTGAAAGTCACTAGCGGGAACGAGCAGTACTTC.